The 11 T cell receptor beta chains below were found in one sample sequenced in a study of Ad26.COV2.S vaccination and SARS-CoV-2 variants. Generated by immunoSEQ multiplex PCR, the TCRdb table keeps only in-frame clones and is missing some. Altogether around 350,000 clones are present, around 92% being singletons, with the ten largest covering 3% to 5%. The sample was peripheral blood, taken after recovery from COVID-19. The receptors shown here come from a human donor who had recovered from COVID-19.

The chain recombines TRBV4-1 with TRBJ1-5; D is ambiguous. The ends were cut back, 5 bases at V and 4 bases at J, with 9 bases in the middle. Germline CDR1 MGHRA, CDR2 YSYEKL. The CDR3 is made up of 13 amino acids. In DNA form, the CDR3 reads TGCGCCAGCAGCTGGGCTTTAAATCAGCCCCAGCATTTT. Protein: CASSWALNQPQHF.

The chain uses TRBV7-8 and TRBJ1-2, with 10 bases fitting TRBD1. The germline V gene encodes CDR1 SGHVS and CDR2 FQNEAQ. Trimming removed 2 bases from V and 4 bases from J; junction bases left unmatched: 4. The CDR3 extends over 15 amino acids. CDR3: CASSLRQGATYGYTF. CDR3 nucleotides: TGTGCCAGCAGCTTACGACAGGGGGCTACCTATGGCTACACCTTC.

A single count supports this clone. The CDR3 nucleotides read TGTGCCAGCTCACCGAACCAAAACGAGGGGGAGCTGTTTTTT. Protein product: CASSPNQNEGELFF. J is TRBJ2-2 and V is TRBV18, with D unclear. Germline V gene sequence: CDR1 KGHSH, CDR2 LQKENI. V was trimmed by 3 bases and J by 8 bases, leaving 13 bases between them. The CDR3 has 14 amino acids.

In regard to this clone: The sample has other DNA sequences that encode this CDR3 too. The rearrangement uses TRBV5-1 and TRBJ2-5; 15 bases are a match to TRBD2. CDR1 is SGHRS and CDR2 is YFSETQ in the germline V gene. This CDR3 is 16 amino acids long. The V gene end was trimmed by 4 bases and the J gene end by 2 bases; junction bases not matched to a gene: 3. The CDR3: CASSLGLAGGQETQYF. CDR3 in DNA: TGCGCCAGCAGCCTGGGACTAGCGGGGGGACAAGAGACCCAGTACTTC.

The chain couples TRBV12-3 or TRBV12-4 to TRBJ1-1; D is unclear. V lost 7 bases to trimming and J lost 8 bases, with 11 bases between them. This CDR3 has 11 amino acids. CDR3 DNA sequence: TGTGCCAGCACCGCACCGGGGGAAGCTTTCTTT. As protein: CASTAPGEAFF.

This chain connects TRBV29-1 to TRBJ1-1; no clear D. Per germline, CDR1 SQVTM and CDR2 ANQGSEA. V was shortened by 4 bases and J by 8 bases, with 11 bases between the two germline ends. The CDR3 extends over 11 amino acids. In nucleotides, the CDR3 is TGCAGCGTTGGGCCCAAAACAGAAGCTTTCTTT. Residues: CSVGPKTEAFF.

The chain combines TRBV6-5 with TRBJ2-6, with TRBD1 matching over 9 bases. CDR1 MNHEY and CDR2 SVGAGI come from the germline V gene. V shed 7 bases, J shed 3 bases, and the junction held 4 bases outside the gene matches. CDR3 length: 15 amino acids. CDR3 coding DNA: TGTGCCAGCACACGACAGGGGGTTGGGGCCAACGTCCTGACTTTC. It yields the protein CASTRQGVGANVLTF.

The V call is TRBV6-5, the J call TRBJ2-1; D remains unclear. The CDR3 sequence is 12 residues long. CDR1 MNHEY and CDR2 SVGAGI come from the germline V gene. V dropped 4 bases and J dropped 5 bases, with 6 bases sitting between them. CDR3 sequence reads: CASSSGDNEQFF. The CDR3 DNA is TGTGCCAGCAGTTCCGGCGACAATGAGCAGTTCTTC.

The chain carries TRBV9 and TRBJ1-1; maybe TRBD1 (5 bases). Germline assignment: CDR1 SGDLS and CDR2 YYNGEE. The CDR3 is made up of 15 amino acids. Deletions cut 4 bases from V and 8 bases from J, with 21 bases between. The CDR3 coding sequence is TGTGCCAGCAGCACTACGGGCGGGGGTGGCTTAGAAGCTTTCTTT. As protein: CASSTTGGGGLEAFF.

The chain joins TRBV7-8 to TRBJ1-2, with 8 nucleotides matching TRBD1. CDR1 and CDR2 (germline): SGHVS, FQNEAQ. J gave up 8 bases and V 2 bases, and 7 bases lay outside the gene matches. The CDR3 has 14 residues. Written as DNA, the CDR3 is TGTGCCAGCAGCTTAAGCCCCAGGGGGCAAGGCTACACCTTC. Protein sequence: CASSLSPRGQGYTF. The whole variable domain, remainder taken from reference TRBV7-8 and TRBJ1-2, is GAGVSQSPRYKVAKRGQDVALRCDPISGHVSLFWYQQALGQGPEFLTYFQNEAQLDKSGLPSDRFFAERPEGSVSTLKIQRTQQEDSAVYLCASSLSPRGQGYTFGSGTRLTVV.

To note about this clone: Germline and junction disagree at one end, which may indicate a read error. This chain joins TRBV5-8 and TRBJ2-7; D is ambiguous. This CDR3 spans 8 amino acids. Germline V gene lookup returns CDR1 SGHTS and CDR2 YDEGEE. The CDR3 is CASSLVNF. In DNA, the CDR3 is TGTGCCAGCAGCTTGGTCAACTTC. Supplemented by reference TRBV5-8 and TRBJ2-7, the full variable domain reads EAGVTQSPTHLIKTRGQQATLRCSPISGHTSVYWYQQALGLGLQFLLWYDEGEERNRGNFPPRFSGRQFPNYSSELNVNALELEDSALYLCASSLVNFGPGTRLTVT.